A selection of T cell receptor beta chains follows, all from one sample in a study of metastatic and nonmetastatic thyroid tumors. From the PCR reads, TCRdb re-called clones with MiXCR. The data hold about 40,000 clones, with about an eighth observed a single time. The source material was blood. All receptors come from a female donor with papillary thyroid cancer or a benign thyroid nodule (not recorded which). Some clones in this sample may be carry-over from other donors' samples. Each CDR3 is given with its conserved first and last residue. The D gene is left open where the match is weak. Clone size is stated in some rows and not others, as once, few, many or a class when expanded.

v_call	j_call	d_call	clone_size	cdr3_nt	cdr3_aa
TRBV3-1	TRBJ2-2	TRBD2	many	TGTGCCAGCAGCCAAGCTCCTAGCGGGGTTTCGCTGTTTTTT	CASSQAPSGVSLFF
TRBV7-9	TRBJ2-2	TRBD1	many	TGTGCCACCGAGGGACAGGGAGGCACCGGGGAGCTGTTTTTT	CATEGQGGTGELFF
TRBV20-1	TRBJ2-3	-	many	TGCAGTGCTAGGACACCTAGTCACACAGATACGCAGTATTTT	CSARTPSHTDTQYF
TRBV28	TRBJ1-2	TRBD1	few	TGTGCCAGCAGTTTATTAATAGGGACAGCTAACTATGGCTACACCTTT	CASSLLIGTANYGYTF
TRBV30	TRBJ1-2	-	many	TGTGCCTGGGCGACGGGCCCAGAAACTAACTATGGCTACACCTTC	CAWATGPETNYGYTF
TRBV5-4	TRBJ2-1	TRBD2	many	TGTGCCAGCAGCCCCGAGGGGACTAGCGTAGACAATGAGCAGTTCTTC	CASSPEGTSVDNEQFF
TRBV4-2	TRBJ1-4	TRBD1	many	TGTGCCAGCAGGAGGTTGGGACAGGGGATTCTTGGAGAAAAACTGTTTTTT	CASRRLGQGILGEKLFF
TRBV24-1	TRBJ2-2	TRBD1	-	TGTGCCGCCGGGACAGGGACCTACGGGGAGCTGTTTTTT	CAAGTGTYGELFF
TRBV28	TRBJ2-1	-	-	TGTGCCAGCAGCCTTGCCAGCAATGAGCAGTTCTTC	CASSLASNEQFF
TRBV6-2/TRBV6-3	TRBJ2-4	TRBD1	many	TGTGCCAGCAGTACGACAGGGGGTAACATTCAGTACTTC	CASSTTGGNIQYF
TRBV5-5	TRBJ2-7	-	many	TGTGCCAGCAGCTACCCGGTCCGGGGTAGGTACGAGCAGTACTTC	CASSYPVRGRYEQYF
TRBV14	TRBJ2-7	-	many	TGTGCCAGCAGCCCCTATTGGGCAGGGAACTACGAGCAGTACTTC	CASSPYWAGNYEQYF
TRBV7-2	TRBJ1-2	TRBD1	many	TGTGCCAGCAGCTTAGGGACAGGGGGGCATCGCTCGTATGGCTACACCTTC	CASSLGTGGHRSYGYTF
TRBV25-1	TRBJ2-4	-	many	TGTGCCAGCAGTGATAGGCAGGGTACAAACATTCAGTACTTC	CASSDRQGTNIQYF
TRBV20-1	TRBJ2-2	-	many	TGCAGTGCTCAACGACGTCCAGGAAGCACCGGGGAGCTGTTTTTT	CSAQRRPGSTGELFF
TRBV5-1	TRBJ2-2	-	many	TGCGCCAGCAGCCAACCTTCCGGGGCAGCGACCGGGGAGCTGTTTTTT	CASSQPSGAATGELFF
TRBV11-2	TRBJ2-3	TRBD2	many	TGTGCCAGCAGCCCGCCCCCGGGAGGGATCGCAGATACGCAGTATTTT	CASSPPPGGIADTQYF
TRBV27	TRBJ1-2	-	many	TGTGCCAGCAGTGGGACAACCGGAACAGCCTATGGCTACACCTTC	CASSGTTGTAYGYTF
TRBV19	TRBJ2-7	-	many	TGTGCCAGTAGTATAGGGGGAAGCGCCTCCTACGAGCAGTACTTC	CASSIGGSASYEQYF
TRBV14	TRBJ1-2	-	medium-sized	TGTGCCAGCAGCCAGTCTCGACAGGTGGGGAAACCCTATGGCTACACCTTC	CASSQSRQVGKPYGYTF
TRBV10-3	TRBJ1-2	-	many	TGTGCCATCAGTCTCGACAGCTATGGCTACACCTTC	CAISLDSYGYTF
TRBV12-3/TRBV12-4	TRBJ1-3	-	-	TGTGCCAGCCTGGGGGGGATTGGATCGACCATATATTTT	CASLGGIGSTIYF
TRBV5-4	TRBJ2-3	TRBD1	many	TGTGCCAGCAGCTACGAAAATGGGACAGGGGTATCAGATACGCAGTATTTT	CASSYENGTGVSDTQYF
TRBV18	TRBJ1-1	-	many	TGTGCCAGCTCAACACAGGGGAACACTGAAGCTTTCTTT	CASSTQGNTEAFF
TRBV6-1	TRBJ1-1	-	many	TGTGCCAGCAGTGACCCGGGACACCAGAACACTGAAGCTTTCTTT	CASSDPGHQNTEAFF
TRBV5-6	TRBJ2-7	-	many	TGTGCCAGCAGAACCTGGAGGTCCGACGGGAGCTACGAGCAGTACTTC	CASRTWRSDGSYEQYF
TRBV11-2	TRBJ2-3	-	many	TGTGCCAGCAGCTTAGTTTCGGTTTTAGGCACAGATACGCAGTATTTT	CASSLVSVLGTDTQYF
TRBV27	TRBJ2-2	-	many	TGTGCCAGCAGGCCCTCCGGGAACACCGGGGAGCTGTTTTTT	CASRPSGNTGELFF
TRBV20-1	TRBJ2-3	TRBD2	-	TGCAGTGCCCCGAAGTTCGGGACTAGCGGTATGGGACCAGATACGCAGTATTTT	CSAPKFGTSGMGPDTQYF
TRBV7-9	TRBJ2-1	-	many	TGTGCCAGCAGCTTACTCCAGGGCGGGACTTACAATGAGCAGTTCTTC	CASSLLQGGTYNEQFF
TRBV20-1	TRBJ2-3	-	many	TGCAGTGCTAGAAGGCCAACAGATACGCAGTATTTT	CSARRPTDTQYF
TRBV6-1	TRBJ1-2	TRBD1	many	TGTGCCAGCAGTCGCACAGGGGCCTGGGATGGCTACACCTTC	CASSRTGAWDGYTF
TRBV3-1	TRBJ2-3	TRBD2	-	TGTGCCAGCAGCCACCAACTAGCGGGGACGACGGTGGATACGCAGTATTTT	CASSHQLAGTTVDTQYF
TRBV20-1	TRBJ2-3	-	many	TGCAGTGCTAGGGCAGGGAGGACAGATACGCAGTATTTT	CSARAGRTDTQYF
TRBV10-2	TRBJ2-2	-	many	TGCGCCAGCAGGAATCCCGCGGGAAATACCGGGGAGCTGTTTTTT	CASRNPAGNTGELFF
TRBV5-6	TRBJ1-6	-	many	TGTGCCAGCAGCTTGGCAGGGTTGGTCGTTTCACCCCTCCACTTT	CASSLAGLVVSPLHF
TRBV29-1	TRBJ2-1	TRBD2	many	TGCAGCGTTACAGGGACTAGCGGGGGATTTGAGCAGTTCTTC	CSVTGTSGGFEQFF
TRBV6-2/TRBV6-3	TRBJ2-7	-	-	TGTGCCAGCAGCGACGGTGAGGCTTTCGAGCAGTACTTC	CASSDGEAFEQYF
TRBV11-2	TRBJ2-7	-	many	TGTGCCAGCAGCTACTTTGGAGGGAGCCCCTACGAGCAGTACTTC	CASSYFGGSPYEQYF
TRBV5-4	TRBJ1-2	-	many	TGTGCCAGCAGCCCGGATGGGGGGCGAAGCTATGGCTACACCTTC	CASSPDGGRSYGYTF
TRBV11-1	TRBJ1-6	-	-	TGTGCCAGCAGACCCCCCGTTCGTGGGTTAGCATACTCACACCTCCACTTT	CASRPPVRGLAYSHLHF
TRBV10-1	TRBJ1-5	TRBD1	many	TGCGCCAGCAGTGACCAGGAATCCGACAGGGGGCAAGCTCAGCCCCAGCATTTT	CASSDQESDRGQAQPQHF
TRBV27	TRBJ2-3	-	many	TGTGCCAGCAGTTTCCCCTCCACAGGGACGGGTACGCAGTATTTT	CASSFPSTGTGTQYF
TRBV19	TRBJ2-5	TRBD2	many	TGTGCCAGTAGTATAACCCTAGCGGGAGGGCCTGGGGAGACCCAGTACTTC	CASSITLAGGPGETQYF
TRBV24-1	TRBJ1-2	-	many	TGTGCCACCAGTGACCGCAGATATACAGGGTTGGGTGGCTACACCTTC	CATSDRRYTGLGGYTF
TRBV5-1	TRBJ2-2	TRBD2	-	TGCGCCAGCAGCTTGGTTAGCGGGAGGGCCCTTGAAACCGGGGAGCTGTTTTTT	CASSLVSGRALETGELFF
TRBV7-8	TRBJ2-7	TRBD2	many	TGTGCCAGCAGCGACAGAAGACTAGCGGGAGATGGCGAGCAGTACTTC	CASSDRRLAGDGEQYF